This T cell receptor beta chain was captured by sequencing in a study of glioma-infiltrating T cells. This clonotype is medium-sized within its sample. The V end lost 3 bases, the J end lost 4 bases, and 12 bases lay between the germline ends. Germline CDR1 is DFQATT and CDR2 is SNEGSKA (reference sequence). This CDR3 is 13 amino acids long. TCR alpha and beta CDR3 regions were amplified from RNA using iRepertoire nested multiplex PCR. TCRdb passed the multiplex PCR reads through MiXCR, listing each CDR3 protein once. This sample has about 3,200 distinct CDR3 sequences, with 44% found just once. The chain carries TRBV20-1 and TRBJ1-1, with D possibly TRBD1 on 5 matching bases. Sequencing input: glioma tissue, nonneoplastic brain tissue, or PBMCs (not recorded which). The receptor's source is a human donor with low-grade glioma or glioblastoma, undergoing nonglioma brain surgery, or in good health (not recorded which). The CDR3 region is CSASRGDFTEAFF. DNA for the CDR3: TGCAGTGCTAGTAGAGGGGACTTCACTGAAGCTTTCTTT.